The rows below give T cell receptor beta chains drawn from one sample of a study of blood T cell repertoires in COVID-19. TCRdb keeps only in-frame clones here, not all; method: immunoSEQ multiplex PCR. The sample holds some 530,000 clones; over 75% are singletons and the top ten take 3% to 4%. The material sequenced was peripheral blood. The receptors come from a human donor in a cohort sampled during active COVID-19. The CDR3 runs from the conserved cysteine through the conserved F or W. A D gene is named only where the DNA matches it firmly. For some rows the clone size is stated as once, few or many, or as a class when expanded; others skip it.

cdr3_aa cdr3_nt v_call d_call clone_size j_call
CASSFVSSGDEKLFF TGTGCCAGCAGTTTCGTCTCGTCAGGGGATGAAAAACTGTTTTTT TRBV28 - - TRBJ1-4
CASSKDRLGDGKTQYF TGTGCCAGCAGCAAGGACAGGTTGGGGGACGGAAAGACCCAGTACTTC TRBV7-9 TRBD1 - TRBJ2-5
CASRGGSNYGYTF TGTGCCAGTCGAGGGGGCAGTAACTATGGCTACACCTTC TRBV2 TRBD1 once TRBJ1-2
CASSPGTGWNTEAFF TGTGCCAGCAGCCCCGGGACAGGGTGGAACACTGAAGCTTTCTTT TRBV7-9 TRBD1 - TRBJ1-1
CASSPRDFDNEQFF TGTGCCAGCAGCCCCCGGGACTTTGACAATGAGCAGTTCTTC TRBV4-2 - - TRBJ2-1
CASSYSGQGVNTEAFF TGTGCCAGCAGTTACTCAGGGCAGGGTGTGAACACTGAAGCTTTCTTT TRBV6-2/TRBV6-3 - - TRBJ1-1
CASSSGTSYYNEQFF TGTGCCAGCAGCTCCGGGACTAGCTATTACAATGAGCAGTTCTTC TRBV2 TRBD2 - TRBJ2-1
CAWSASPDPNYGYTF TGTGCCTGGAGTGCCTCTCCAGATCCAAACTATGGCTACACCTTC TRBV30 - - TRBJ1-2
CASSEGPQNTEAFF TGTGCCAGCAGTGAGGGCCCACAAAACACTGAAGCTTTCTTT TRBV6-4 - - TRBJ1-1
CASSIQGNTGELFF TGTGCCAGCAGCATCCAGGGGAACACCGGGGAGCTGTTTTTT TRBV9 - - TRBJ2-2
CAISAGQGTGETQYF TGTGCCATCAGCGCGGGACAGGGGACGGGAGAGACCCAGTACTTC TRBV10-3 TRBD1 - TRBJ2-5
CASSYPTNMAGGYGYTF TGTGCCAGCAGTTACCCGACCAACATGGCAGGGGGGTATGGCTACACCTTC TRBV28 TRBD1 - TRBJ1-2
CASSLVGSSGANVLTF TGTGCCAGCAGCTTAGTGGGGAGCTCTGGGGCCAACGTCCTGACTTTC TRBV11-2 - - TRBJ2-6
CARGISSSGGAQQFF TGTGCCCGAGGGATTTCCTCTTCAGGGGGCGCTCAGCAGTTCTTC TRBV30 TRBD1 once TRBJ2-1
CAISETESTEAFF TGTGCCATCAGCGAAACCGAGAGCACTGAAGCTTTCTTT TRBV10-3 - few TRBJ1-1
CASSLGQDRQGARVQYF TGTGCCAGCAGCTTAGGTCAGGATCGACAGGGGGCGCGGGTTCAGTACTTC TRBV7-9 TRBD1 - TRBJ2-4
CASSRTTGGDEKLFF TGTGCCAGCAGCCGGACGACAGGGGGCGATGAAAAACTGTTTTTT TRBV5-4 TRBD1 - TRBJ1-4
CAISESQAGGYQETQYF TGTGCCATCAGTGAGTCCCAAGCGGGAGGCTACCAAGAGACCCAGTACTTC TRBV10-3 TRBD2 - TRBJ2-5
CASNGQGAPNQPQHF TGTGCCAGCAATGGACAGGGGGCCCCCAATCAGCCCCAGCATTTT TRBV9 TRBD1 - TRBJ1-5
CAIGQVEGSGYTF TGTGCCATCGGTCAGGTAGAAGGCAGCGGCTACACCTTC TRBV10-3 - - TRBJ1-2
CASGWTANYGYTF TGTGCCTCTGGGTGGACAGCGAACTATGGCTACACCTTC TRBV19 - - TRBJ1-2
CASSILMTNYGYTF TGTGCCAGTAGTATTCTAATGACTAACTATGGCTACACCTTC TRBV19 - - TRBJ1-2
CASSIGGVGNTIYF TGTGCCAGCAGTATAGGGGGAGTTGGAAACACCATATATTTT TRBV28 - - TRBJ1-3
CASSLGTGENTIYF TGCGCCAGCAGCTTGGGGACAGGGGAGAACACCATATATTTT TRBV5-1 TRBD1 - TRBJ1-3
CASVRGRVPVNEQFF TGTGCCAGCGTTCGAGGGCGGGTCCCCGTAAACGAGCAGTTCTTC TRBV28 - - TRBJ2-1
CASSKGASGTSGNEQFF TGTGCCAGCAGCAAAGGCGCCTCCGGGACTAGCGGCAATGAGCAGTTCTTC TRBV21-1 - - TRBJ2-1
CASSSDRHTEAFF TGCGCCAGCAGCTCGGACAGGCACACTGAAGCTTTCTTT TRBV5-1 TRBD1 once TRBJ1-1
CASSRTGRPTDTQYF TGTGCCAGCAGTCGAACAGGCAGACCTACAGATACGCAGTATTTT TRBV7-3 - - TRBJ2-3
CASSQTGDSGNTIYF TGCGCCAGCAGCCAGACTGGTGACTCTGGAAACACCATATATTTT TRBV4-3 - - TRBJ1-3
CAWTRTGYQETQYF TGTGCCTGGACGAGGACAGGATATCAAGAGACCCAGTACTTC TRBV30 TRBD1 many TRBJ2-5
CASSLNRVEQFF TGCGCCAGCAGCTTGAACAGGGTCGAGCAGTTCTTC TRBV5-1 - - TRBJ2-1
CASSLALGRSYEQYF TGTGCCAGCAGCTTAGCGCTGGGCAGATCCTACGAGCAGTACTTC TRBV7-2 - - TRBJ2-7
CASSPRTRAVDNEQFF TGTGCCAGCTCACCAAGGACTAGAGCCGTTGACAATGAGCAGTTCTTC TRBV18 TRBD2 - TRBJ2-1
CASSSLGGLETEAFF TGTGCCAGCTCATCTCTCGGCGGGCTCGAAACCGAAGCTTTCTTT TRBV18 - - TRBJ1-1
CASSYPTESYEQYF TGTGCCAGCAGTTACCCTACAGAATCCTACGAGCAGTACTTC TRBV6-2/TRBV6-3 - - TRBJ2-7
CATSEVRGGEQFF TGTGCCACCAGCGAAGTCAGGGGCGGGGAGCAGTTCTTC TRBV24-1 - - TRBJ2-1
CASSFGSGNYNEQFF TGTGCCAGCAGCTTTGGGTCGGGGAACTACAATGAGCAGTTCTTC TRBV5-6 - - TRBJ2-1
CASSLGISTRTNVLTF TGTGCCAGCAGTTTGGGGATCAGCACTAGGACCAACGTCCTGACTTTC TRBV27 - - TRBJ2-6
CASSQVLPDSHNEQFF TGCGCCAGCAGCCAAGTTTTGCCGGACAGTCACAATGAGCAGTTCTTC TRBV4-3 - - TRBJ2-1
CASSESRQTQETQYF TGTGCCAGCAGTGAGTCTCGGCAGACACAAGAGACCCAGTACTTC TRBV2 - - TRBJ2-5
CAWSQGGGVLNYGYTF TGTGCCTGGAGCCAAGGTGGGGGGGTACTTAACTATGGCTACACCTTC TRBV30 - few TRBJ1-2